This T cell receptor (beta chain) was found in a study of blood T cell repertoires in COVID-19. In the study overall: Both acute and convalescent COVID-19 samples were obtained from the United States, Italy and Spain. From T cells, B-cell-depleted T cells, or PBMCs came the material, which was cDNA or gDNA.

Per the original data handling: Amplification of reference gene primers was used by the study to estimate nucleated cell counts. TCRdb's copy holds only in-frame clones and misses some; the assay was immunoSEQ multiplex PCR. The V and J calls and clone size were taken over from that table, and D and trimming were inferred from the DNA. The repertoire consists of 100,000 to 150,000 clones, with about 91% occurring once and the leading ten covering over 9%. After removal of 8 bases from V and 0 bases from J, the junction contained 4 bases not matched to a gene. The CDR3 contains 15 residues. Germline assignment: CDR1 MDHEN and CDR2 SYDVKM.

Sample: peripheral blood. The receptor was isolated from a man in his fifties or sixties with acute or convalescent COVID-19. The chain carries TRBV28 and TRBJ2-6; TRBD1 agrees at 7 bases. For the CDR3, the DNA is TGTGCCAGCCTCAGACAGGGCTCTGGGGCCAACGTCCTGACTTTC. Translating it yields CASLRQGSGANVLTF. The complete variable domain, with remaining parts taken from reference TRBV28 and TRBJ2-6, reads DVKVTQSSRYLVKRTGEKVFLECVQDMDHENMFWYRQDPGLGLRLIYFSYDVKMKEKGDIPEGYSVSREKKERFSLILESASTNQTSMYLCASLRQGSGANVLTFGAGSRLTVL.